Listed below are T cell receptor beta chains from one sample, sequenced in a study of T cells in Graves' hyperthyroidism and ophthalmopathy. One entry per CDR3 protein, called by TCRdb with MiXCR from the multiplex PCR reads. The repertoire consists of around 350,000 distinct CDR3 sequences, with about 16% occurring once and the leading ten covering roughly a fifth. Sequences were obtained from blood. The receptors originated from a woman in her fifties or sixties with Graves' ophthalmopathy. CDR3s include the opening cysteine and the closing phenylalanine or tryptophan. D genes are given only for firm matches. Clone sizes are given selectively: once, few, many, or a class where the clone is expanded.

J gene	V gene	clone size	D gene	CDR3 protein	CDR3 DNA
TRBJ2-5	TRBV3-1	many	-	CASSQRGPETQYF	TGTGCCAGCAGCCAACGGGGGCCAGAGACCCAGTACTTC
TRBJ2-3	TRBV9	many	TRBD2	CASSVVSSGATRDTQYF	TGTGCCAGCAGCGTAGTGTCTAGCGGGGCCACGAGGGATACGCAGTATTTT
TRBJ1-1	TRBV18	few	-	CASSPPGVSTRAFF	TGTGCCAGCTCACCACCGGGGGTTTCGACTCGAGCTTTCTTT
TRBJ2-7	TRBV7-2	-	-	CASSPQSAYEQYF	TGTGCCAGCAGCCCGCAAAGCGCCTACGAGCAGTACTTC
TRBJ2-1	TRBV7-8	-	TRBD2	CASSRGLAVLPDEQFF	TGTGCCAGCAGCCGGGGACTAGCGGTGCTCCCCGATGAGCAGTTCTTC
TRBJ1-5	TRBV28	many	-	CASLQRVSNQPQHF	TGTGCCAGCCTTCAGCGCGTCAGCAATCAGCCCCAGCATTTT
TRBJ2-3	TRBV5-1	many	-	CASSPLSEDTQYF	TGCGCCAGCAGCCCCTTAAGCGAAGATACGCAGTATTTT
TRBJ2-5	TRBV28	many	TRBD1	CASRSTGTGLAQYF	TGTGCCAGCAGATCGACCGGGACAGGGTTGGCCCAGTACTTC
TRBJ2-6	TRBV2	many	-	CAILWQGSSGANVLTF	TGTGCCATCCTATGGCAGGGTAGCTCTGGGGCCAACGTCCTGACTTTC
TRBJ2-5	TRBV6-1	few	TRBD1	CASSEAGTGVNF	TGTGCCAGCAGTGAAGCAGGGACAGGGGTGAACTTC
TRBJ2-3	TRBV9	once	-	CASSAAQGSDTQYF	TGTGCCAGCAGCGCGGCACAGGGTTCCGATACGCAGTATTTT